This TCR beta chain was sequenced during a study of CD8 T cells in ankylosing spondylitis. Whole-study results and caveats: The authors found the disease-linked clones to be CD8+ and relatively rare in peripheral blood. Roughly 8 highly homologous variants made up a TCR beta motif, and this motif appeared characteristic of ankylosing spondylitis blood.

The authors made TCR beta libraries by quantitative 5'-RACE with molecular barcodes. TCRdb re-analysed the 5' RACE reads in MiXCR, keeping a single row per CDR3 protein. Altogether under 250,000 distinct CDR3 sequences are present, roughly 32% being singletons, with the ten largest covering around 4.4%. The germline gives CDR1 SGHRS, CDR2 YFSETQ. V was trimmed by 8 bases and J by 1 base, leaving 14 bases between them. This CDR3 is built from 14 residues. A note on this clonotype: Its antigen is unidentified.

The sequence was collected from a male donor with ankylosing spondylitis or in good health (not recorded which). The V and J genes are TRBV5-1 and TRBJ2-3; D may be TRBD2 (6 bases). Input material: blood, either unsorted or a sorted T cell fraction (not recorded which). The CDR3 DNA follows: TGCGCCAGTTCCGGGGGAGGTGGCACAGATACGCAGTATTTT. Protein: CASSGGGGTDTQYF.